This T cell receptor (beta chain) was recorded in a study of T-cell memory formation after mild COVID-19. Study overall: TCR clusters mostly belonged to single donors. Findings and caveats of the study: Nothing showed for sure that second-wave clones peaking on day 37 were SARS-CoV-2 specific.

About this clonotype: Its antigen remains unidentified.

The TCR alpha and TCR beta cDNA libraries, bearing sample barcodes and UMIs, were generated by 5'RACE using constant-segment primers. TCRdb fed the 5' RACE reads into MiXCR, producing one record per CDR3 protein. The table includes 150,000 to 200,000 distinct CDR3 sequences, 9.5% to 13% detected once. V shed 3 bases and J 7 bases; nucleotides not matched to a gene: 6. The CDR3 is made up of 14 amino acids. Germline lookup yields CDR1 SQVTM and CDR2 ANQGSEA. The chain recombines TRBV29-1 with TRBJ1-2; 12 bases align to TRBD1. The source material was PBMCs or a T cell subset sorted from them (not recorded which). The receptor's source is a man younger than 35 who had mild COVID-19 (a few samples of this study predate the infection). Cell type and time point are not known. As DNA, the CDR3 is TGCAGCGTTGAGACCGGGACAGGGGGCCTTGGCTACACCTTC. Its protein product is CSVETGTGGLGYTF.